These T cell receptor beta chains were read from a single sample in a study of PD-1 blockade in classical Hodgkin lymphoma. Profiling relied on immunoSEQ multiplex PCR, and the TCRdb table lists in-frame clones only, not all of them. The sample lists 25,000 to 30,000 clones; about three quarters were seen once. The sample here was CD4+ T cells from blood, taken at baseline. The receptors shown here come from a human donor with classical Hodgkin lymphoma. Both conserved end residues are part of each CDR3. D genes are given only for firm matches. The listing skips clone size in some rows; elsewhere it reads once, few, many or a size class.

v_call: TRBV7-8
d_call: -
clone_size: -
j_call: TRBJ2-1
cdr3_length: 12
cdr3_aa: CASSLGEGGAFF
cdr3_nt: TGTGCCAGCAGCTTGGGGGAAGGAGGCGCGTTCTTC

v_call: TRBV2
d_call: -
clone_size: -
j_call: TRBJ2-1
cdr3_length: 14
cdr3_aa: CASNSRISYNEQFF
cdr3_nt: TGTGCCAGCAATTCGAGGATCTCCTACAATGAGCAGTTCTTC

v_call: TRBV10-2
d_call: -
clone_size: -
j_call: TRBJ2-3
cdr3_length: 14
cdr3_aa: CASRAPGFADTQYF
cdr3_nt: TGCGCCAGCAGGGCTCCGGGGTTCGCAGATACGCAGTATTTT

v_call: TRBV6-5
d_call: -
clone_size: -
j_call: TRBJ1-2
cdr3_length: 13
cdr3_aa: CASSRIANYGYTF
cdr3_nt: TGTGCCAGCAGTAGAATAGCGAACTATGGCTACACCTTC

v_call: TRBV11-2
d_call: TRBD2
clone_size: -
j_call: TRBJ2-5
cdr3_length: 16
cdr3_aa: CASSLRGGGALETQYF
cdr3_nt: TGTGCCAGCAGCCTCCGTGGCGGGGGGGCTCTGGAGACCCAGTACTTC

v_call: TRBV2
d_call: -
clone_size: -
j_call: TRBJ2-3
cdr3_length: 14
cdr3_aa: CASIRTTHTDTQYF
cdr3_nt: TGTGCCAGCATCAGGACTACCCACACAGATACGCAGTATTTT

v_call: TRBV2
d_call: -
clone_size: -
j_call: TRBJ1-1
cdr3_length: 13
cdr3_aa: CANSVGVNTEAFF
cdr3_nt: TGTGCCAACAGTGTGGGGGTCAACACTGAAGCTTTCTTT

v_call: TRBV7-6
d_call: -
clone_size: -
j_call: TRBJ2-3
cdr3_length: 13
cdr3_aa: CASSQGDLDTQYF
cdr3_nt: TGTGCCAGCAGCCAGGGAGACCTAGATACGCAGTATTTT

v_call: TRBV2
d_call: -
clone_size: -
j_call: TRBJ1-3
cdr3_length: 14
cdr3_aa: CASSSRLPGNTIYF
cdr3_nt: TGTGCCAGCAGTTCCCGCCTCCCCGGAAACACCATATATTTT

v_call: TRBV19
d_call: TRBD1
clone_size: -
j_call: TRBJ2-1
cdr3_length: 15
cdr3_aa: CASSTRGRAYNEQFF
cdr3_nt: TGTGCCAGTAGTACCAGGGGGCGCGCCTACAATGAGCAGTTCTTC

v_call: TRBV7-2
d_call: TRBD2
clone_size: once
j_call: TRBJ2-7
cdr3_length: 15
cdr3_aa: CASSPGPGGYHEQYF
cdr3_nt: TGTGCCAGCAGCCCAGGGCCGGGGGGTTATCACGAGCAGTACTTC

v_call: TRBV7-2
d_call: -
clone_size: once
j_call: TRBJ2-5
cdr3_length: 16
cdr3_aa: CASSSPVGQGQETQYF
cdr3_nt: TGTGCCAGCAGCTCCCCGGTAGGGCAGGGGCAAGAGACCCAGTACTTC

v_call: TRBV15
d_call: TRBD1
clone_size: -
j_call: TRBJ2-7
cdr3_length: 17
cdr3_aa: CATSRDRRQGVQDEQYF
cdr3_nt: TGTGCCACCAGCAGAGATCGTAGACAGGGGGTTCAGGACGAGCAGTACTTC

v_call: TRBV11-2
d_call: -
clone_size: -
j_call: TRBJ2-5
cdr3_length: 16
cdr3_aa: CASSLSSAQPQETQYF
cdr3_nt: TGTGCCAGCAGCTTAAGTTCGGCGCAGCCCCAAGAGACCCAGTACTTC

v_call: TRBV5-1
d_call: -
clone_size: -
j_call: TRBJ1-1
cdr3_length: 15
cdr3_aa: CASSLLAGENTEAFF
cdr3_nt: TGCGCCAGCAGCTTGCTCGCTGGGGAGAACACTGAAGCTTTCTTT

v_call: TRBV7-3
d_call: TRBD2
clone_size: -
j_call: TRBJ2-3
cdr3_length: 15
cdr3_aa: CASRLTSGVTDTQYF
cdr3_nt: TGTGCCAGCAGATTAACTAGCGGGGTCACAGATACGCAGTATTTT

v_call: TRBV7-8
d_call: TRBD2
clone_size: -
j_call: TRBJ2-2
cdr3_length: 16
cdr3_aa: CASSLLTSGNTGELFF
cdr3_nt: TGTGCCAGCAGCTTATTGACTAGCGGAAACACCGGGGAGCTGTTTTTT

v_call: TRBV29-1
d_call: TRBD1
clone_size: -
j_call: TRBJ1-1
cdr3_length: 15
cdr3_aa: CSVANLRGGNTEAFF
cdr3_nt: TGCAGCGTTGCGAACCTCAGGGGGGGGAACACTGAAGCTTTCTTT

v_call: TRBV19
d_call: -
clone_size: few
j_call: TRBJ1-2
cdr3_length: 12
cdr3_aa: CASSWGADGYTF
cdr3_nt: TGTGCCAGTAGTTGGGGGGCTGATGGCTACACCTTC

v_call: TRBV5-4
d_call: TRBD1
clone_size: -
j_call: TRBJ2-2
cdr3_length: 15
cdr3_aa: CASSPPGQSPGELFF
cdr3_nt: TGTGCCAGCAGCCCCCCGGGACAGAGCCCCGGGGAGCTGTTTTTT

v_call: TRBV11-2
d_call: -
clone_size: -
j_call: TRBJ1-4
cdr3_length: 11
cdr3_aa: CASSQREKLFF
cdr3_nt: TGTGCCAGCAGCCAACGTGAAAAACTGTTTTTT

v_call: TRBV12-2
d_call: -
clone_size: -
j_call: TRBJ2-7
cdr3_length: 15
cdr3_aa: CASRSAPHRAYEQYF
cdr3_nt: TGTGCAAGTCGCTCTGCCCCCCACAGGGCATACGAGCAGTACTTC

v_call: TRBV2
d_call: TRBD2
clone_size: -
j_call: TRBJ2-3
cdr3_length: 15
cdr3_aa: CASKTSGASTDTQYF
cdr3_nt: TGTGCCAGCAAAACTAGCGGGGCTAGCACAGATACGCAGTATTTT

v_call: TRBV28
d_call: TRBD1
clone_size: -
j_call: TRBJ2-5
cdr3_length: 15
cdr3_aa: CASSFPGTDQETQYF
cdr3_nt: TGTGCCAGCAGTTTTCCCGGGACAGACCAAGAGACCCAGTACTTC

v_call: TRBV11-3
d_call: TRBD1
clone_size: -
j_call: TRBJ1-4
cdr3_length: 15
cdr3_aa: CASSRGRQGDEKLFF
cdr3_nt: TGTGCCAGCAGCCGGGGACGACAGGGAGATGAAAAACTGTTTTTT

v_call: TRBV11-3
d_call: -
clone_size: -
j_call: TRBJ2-3
cdr3_length: 13
cdr3_aa: CASSPRDPDTQYF
cdr3_nt: TGTGCCAGCAGCCCTCGGGATCCTGATACGCAGTATTTT

v_call: TRBV6-6
d_call: -
clone_size: few
j_call: TRBJ1-1
cdr3_length: 14
cdr3_aa: CASSSELENTEAFF
cdr3_nt: TGTGCCAGCAGTAGCGAATTGGAGAACACTGAAGCTTTCTTT

v_call: TRBV18
d_call: -
clone_size: -
j_call: TRBJ1-2
cdr3_length: 15
cdr3_aa: CASFPGGRVNYGYTF
cdr3_nt: TGTGCCAGCTTTCCTGGGGGGCGAGTAAACTATGGCTACACCTTC

v_call: TRBV11-3
d_call: TRBD2
clone_size: -
j_call: TRBJ2-2
cdr3_length: 16
cdr3_aa: CASSSLAGDNTGELFF
cdr3_nt: TGTGCCAGCAGTTCTCTAGCGGGAGACAACACCGGGGAGCTGTTTTTT

v_call: TRBV7-9
d_call: -
clone_size: -
j_call: TRBJ2-1
cdr3_length: 16
cdr3_aa: CASSLDGYWLRNEQFF
cdr3_nt: TGTGCCAGCAGCTTAGACGGATACTGGTTGAGGAATGAGCAGTTCTTC

v_call: TRBV2
d_call: -
clone_size: -
j_call: TRBJ2-2
cdr3_length: 14
cdr3_aa: CASIRGRNTGELFF
cdr3_nt: TGTGCCAGCATAAGGGGCAGGAACACCGGGGAGCTGTTTTTT

v_call: TRBV5-6
d_call: TRBD1
clone_size: few
j_call: TRBJ1-6
cdr3_length: 14
cdr3_aa: CASSLWQGASPLHF
cdr3_nt: TGTGCCAGCAGCTTGTGGCAGGGGGCATCACCCCTCCACTTT

v_call: TRBV30
d_call: TRBD1
clone_size: -
j_call: TRBJ1-1
cdr3_length: 12
cdr3_aa: CAGDRENTEAFF
cdr3_nt: TGTGCCGGGGACAGGGAGAACACTGAAGCTTTCTTT

v_call: TRBV10-1
d_call: -
clone_size: few
j_call: TRBJ2-1
cdr3_length: 15
cdr3_aa: CASSEGGLFSNEQFF
cdr3_nt: TGCGCCAGCAGTGAGGGGGGACTGTTTTCGAATGAGCAGTTCTTC